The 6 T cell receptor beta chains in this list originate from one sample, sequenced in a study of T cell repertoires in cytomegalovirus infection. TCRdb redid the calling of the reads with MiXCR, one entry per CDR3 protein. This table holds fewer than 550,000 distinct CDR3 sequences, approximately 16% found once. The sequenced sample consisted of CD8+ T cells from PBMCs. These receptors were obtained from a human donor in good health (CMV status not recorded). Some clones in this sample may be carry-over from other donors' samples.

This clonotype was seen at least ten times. This chain's CDR3 is CASSLAGGTGELFF. DNA for the CDR3: TGTGCCAGCAGCTTAGCGGGAGGAACCGGGGAGCTGTTTTTT. The chain employs TRBV27 and TRBJ2-2, with 10 bases matching TRBD2. In germline, CDR1 is MNHEY, CDR2 SMNVEV (reference sequence). J gave up 5 bases and V 6 bases, and 3 bases lay outside the gene matches. The CDR3 is 14 residues long.

The CDR3 DNA follows: TGTGCCAGCAGTTACTTGGCACTAGCGGGAGGCGGGACCACAGATACGCAGTATTTT. As protein: CASSYLALAGGGTTDTQYF. This chain connects TRBV6-8 to TRBJ2-3; TRBD2 agrees at 12 bases. V gave up 1 base and J gave up 2 bases; unmatched junction bases: 10. The CDR3 runs to 19 residues. The germline V gene encodes CDR1 MNHGY and CDR2 SAAAGT.

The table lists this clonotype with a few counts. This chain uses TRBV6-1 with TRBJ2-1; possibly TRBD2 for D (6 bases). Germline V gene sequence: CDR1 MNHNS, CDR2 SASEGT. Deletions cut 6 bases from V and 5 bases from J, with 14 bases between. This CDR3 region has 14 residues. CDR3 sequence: CASSPGTPNNEQFF. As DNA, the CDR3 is TGTGCCAGCAGCCCAGGGACTCCAAACAATGAGCAGTTCTTC.

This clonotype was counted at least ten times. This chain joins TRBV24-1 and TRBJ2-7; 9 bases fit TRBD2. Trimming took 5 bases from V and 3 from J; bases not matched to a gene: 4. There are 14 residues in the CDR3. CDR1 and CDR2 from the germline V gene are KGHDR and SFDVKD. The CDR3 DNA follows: TGTGCCACCAGTGGCGGGAGGGGGCACTACGAGCAGTACTTC. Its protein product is CATSGGRGHYEQYF.

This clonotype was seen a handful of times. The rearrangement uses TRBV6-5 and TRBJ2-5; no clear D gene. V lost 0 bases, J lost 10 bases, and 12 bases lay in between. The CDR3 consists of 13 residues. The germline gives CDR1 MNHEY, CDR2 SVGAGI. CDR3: CASSYSALSHQYF. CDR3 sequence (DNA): TGTGCCAGCAGTTACTCTGCCCTCTCGCACCAGTACTTC.

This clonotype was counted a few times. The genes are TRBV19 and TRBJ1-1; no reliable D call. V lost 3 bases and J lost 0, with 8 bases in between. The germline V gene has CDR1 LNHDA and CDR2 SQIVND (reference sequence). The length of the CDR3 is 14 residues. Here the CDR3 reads CASSISQMNTEAFF. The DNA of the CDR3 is TGTGCCAGTAGTATTAGTCAGATGAACACTGAAGCTTTCTTT.